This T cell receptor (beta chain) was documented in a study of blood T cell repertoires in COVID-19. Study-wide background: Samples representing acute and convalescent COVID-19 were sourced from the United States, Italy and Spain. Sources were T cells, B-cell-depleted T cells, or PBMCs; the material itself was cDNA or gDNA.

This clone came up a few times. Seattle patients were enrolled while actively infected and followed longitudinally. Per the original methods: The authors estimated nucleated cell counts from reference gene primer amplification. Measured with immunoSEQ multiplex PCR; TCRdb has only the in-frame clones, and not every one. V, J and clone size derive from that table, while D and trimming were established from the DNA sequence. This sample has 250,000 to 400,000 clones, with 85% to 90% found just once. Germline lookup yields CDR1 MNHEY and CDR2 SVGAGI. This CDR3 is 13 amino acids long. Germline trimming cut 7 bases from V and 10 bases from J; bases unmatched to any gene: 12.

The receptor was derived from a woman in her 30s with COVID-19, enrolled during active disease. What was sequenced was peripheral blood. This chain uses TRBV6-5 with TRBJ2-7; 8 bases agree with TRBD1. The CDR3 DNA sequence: TGTGCCAGCAAGAACTGGGACAGGACAATTCAGTACTTC. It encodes CASKNWDRTIQYF.